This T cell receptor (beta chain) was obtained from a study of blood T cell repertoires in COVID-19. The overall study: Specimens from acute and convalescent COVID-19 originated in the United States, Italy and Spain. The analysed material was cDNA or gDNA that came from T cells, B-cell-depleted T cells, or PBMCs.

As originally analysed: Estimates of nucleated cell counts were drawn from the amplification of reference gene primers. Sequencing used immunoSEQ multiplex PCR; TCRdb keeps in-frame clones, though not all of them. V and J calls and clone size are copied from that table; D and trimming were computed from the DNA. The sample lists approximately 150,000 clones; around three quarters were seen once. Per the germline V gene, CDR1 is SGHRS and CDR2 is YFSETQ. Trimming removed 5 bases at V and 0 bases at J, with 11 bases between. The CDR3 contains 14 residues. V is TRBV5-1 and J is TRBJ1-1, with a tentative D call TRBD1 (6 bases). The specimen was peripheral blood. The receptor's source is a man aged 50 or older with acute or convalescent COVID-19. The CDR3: CASRSDSLNTEAFF. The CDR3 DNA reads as TGCGCCAGCAGATCGGACAGCTTGAACACTGAAGCTTTCTTT.